Sequencing of this T cell receptor (beta chain) was carried out in a study of T cells in Graves' hyperthyroidism and ophthalmopathy (dated by TCRdb to the late 2010s). Notes on the research overall: Peripheral blood samples were taken at initial diagnosis, before any treatment was given. To identify distinguishing TCR V-J signatures, a discovery cohort of 90 to 100 patients was used, comprising approximately 40 with Graves' ophthalmopathy and around 60 with stable Graves' hyperthyroidism. Whether ophthalmopathy could be predicted prospectively was tested in an independent validation cohort made up of 18 hyperthyroidism patients plus 17 patients who later progressed to ophthalmopathy. For training and testing, the 100 or so patients in the discovery cohort were randomly divided in a 7:3 ratio. The study also compared thyroid tissue and blood T-cell repertoires from about six Graves' hyperthyroidism patients. Once sampling was done, hyperthyroidism patients were given methimazole at a starting dose of 30 mg daily, whereas ophthalmopathy patients were given high-dose intravenous methylprednisolone. The paper describes TCR Vbeta CDR3 sequencing of 140 or so peripheral blood samples, made up of roughly 40 ophthalmopathy patients, approximately 76 hyperthyroidism patients and about 17 progressor patients.

The CDR3 covers 18 residues, taking in both the cysteine and the phenylalanine. Just the 54-base CDR3 DNA is kept, in frame starting at base 1. Trimming leaves V shorter by 2 bases and J shorter by 8 bases, with the junction holding 13 bases beyond the gene matches. Based on the germline V gene, the CDR1 and CDR2 sequences are MNHEY and SVGEGT. Overall results and qualifications from the work: Most expanded thyroid clonotypes (frequency above 0.001) were also detected in blood, a finding suggesting that blood repertoires may reflect thyroid immune responses. A 13 V-J signature model separated ophthalmopathy from stable hyperthyroidism, with nearly 90% sensitivity and 81.08% specificity in cross-validation and 80%/75% in testing. Sample size was not statistically predetermined, and blinding of investigators to group allocation was not performed. In validation, the model predicted progression to ophthalmopathy with approximately 71% sensitivity and less than 75% specificity, a median of 6.5 months before onset.

This clonotype appeared a few times. Its specific antigen is unknown. No much larger clonotype is one base removed from it; base qualities were not supplied. Ophthalmopathy patients had moderately to severely active disease, with a Clinical Activity Score of 3 or more, a NOSPECS grade of 4 or more, and a disease duration of less than 3 months. Any patient with an uncontrolled infection, another autoimmune disease, pregnancy or lactation was excluded. Diagnoses relied on clinical symptoms, serum thyroxine and TRAb, thyroid ultrasound and orbital computed tomography. PBMCs were isolated from 10 ml of fresh peripheral blood by Ficoll-Paque density gradient centrifugation. Total RNA was extracted with Trizol reagent, and quality was checked on an Agilent 2100 Bioanalyzer. The TCR beta CDR3 regions were amplified from the RNA transcripts. For the first round of RT-PCR on the TCR CDR3, the HTBI primer set was used together with the Qiagen OneStep RT-PCR kit. A second multiplex PCR round built the libraries, followed by size selection and purification. Libraries were sequenced paired-end with 100 bp reads on an Illumina HiSeq2000. Per the source publication's procedure: SOAPnuke was used to process the raw data, removing reads that contained adapters or uncalled bases, had a mean Phred below 15, or lacked an exact match to the constant primer or identifier. COPE v1.2.5 was used to merge high-quality paired reads, and clonotypes were defined as unique nucleotide sequences. MiTCR v1.1 was used to align clonotypes to the IMGT TRBV, TRBD and TRBJ reference segments. Analysis was restricted to V-J combinations with a frequency above 0.0001, which covered roughly 99% of repertoires. The TCS score was defined as the ratio of F50 (clonal expansion) to E x V (chaos), calculated using BLOSUM62-based TCRdist between CDR3 peptides within each V-J. Welch's t-statistics and random forest reduced around 510 V-J features to about 12, which were used in a naive Bayes classifier (R e1071). In TCRdb, the public reads were trimmed at Q25 with fastp and aligned with MiXCR, with productive beta chains retained. Here each entry gathers all rows of one CDR3 protein and keeps the most common genes and DNA. The V and J calls and clone size are TCRdb's, not the authors'. In all, the sample holds 490,000 or so distinct CDR3 sequences, and around 20% of those were seen once. The top ten clonotypes cover 45% to 50% of the sample.

The receptor was isolated from a man in his forties with Graves' ophthalmopathy. Material for sequencing was blood. The rearrangement combines TRBV6-2 or TRBV6-3 with TRBJ2-1, with 12 bases in between that match TRBD2. CDR3 loop: CASSYRVLAGGDLDEQFF. The nucleotide sequence reads as follows: TGTGCCAGCAGTTACCGAGTACTAGCGGGAGGAGATCTGGATGAGCAGTTCTTC.